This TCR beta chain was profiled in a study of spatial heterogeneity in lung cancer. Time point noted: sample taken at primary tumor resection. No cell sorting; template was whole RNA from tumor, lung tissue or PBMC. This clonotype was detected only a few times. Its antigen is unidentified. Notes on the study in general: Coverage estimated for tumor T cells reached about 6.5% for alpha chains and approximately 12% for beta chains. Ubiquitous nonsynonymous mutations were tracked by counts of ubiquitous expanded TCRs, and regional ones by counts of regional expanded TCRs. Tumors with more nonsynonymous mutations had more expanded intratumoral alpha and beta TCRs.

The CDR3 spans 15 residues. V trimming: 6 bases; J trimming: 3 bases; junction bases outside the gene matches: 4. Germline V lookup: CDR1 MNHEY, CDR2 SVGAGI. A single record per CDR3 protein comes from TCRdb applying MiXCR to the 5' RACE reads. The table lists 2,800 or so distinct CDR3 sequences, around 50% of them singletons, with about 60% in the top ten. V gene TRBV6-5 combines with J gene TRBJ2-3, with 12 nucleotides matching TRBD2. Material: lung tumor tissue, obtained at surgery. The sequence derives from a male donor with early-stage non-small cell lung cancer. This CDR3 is CASRSGLAGTDTQYF. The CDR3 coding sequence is TGTGCCAGCAGGTCCGGACTAGCGGGAACAGATACGCAGTATTTT.